This T cell receptor (beta chain) originates from a study of beta chain features in type 1 diabetes. Study-wide results and limits: A potential PCR bias toward shorter templates would be equal in patient and control samples. Type 1 diabetes patients had moderately but significantly shorter TCRB CDR3s in all four CD4+ subsets. Cells that show high TCR expression could be over-represented by cDNA sequencing.

As every portion of the isolated RNA was reverse transcribed, the sequencing read expressed TCRB transcripts. TCRdb's copy holds only in-frame clones and misses some; the assay was immunoSEQ multiplex PCR. Here the sample spans roughly 180,000 clones, under 9.5% being singletons. This clone was recorded a few times. Its specificity is unknown. The V gene's germline CDR1 is LNHDA and CDR2 SQIVND (reference sequence). V was pared by 10 bases and J by 8 bases, with 8 bases of the junction left unmatched. The CDR3 spans 13 residues. The chain employs TRBV19 and TRBJ1-4, with TRBD1 identical over 9 bases. The sequence was obtained from a man younger than 30 with type 1 diabetes. Sequenced: central memory CD4+ T cells from blood. The CDR3 region has the DNA TGTGCCACCTCGGGACAGGGCGGCGAAAAACTGTTTTTT. It codes for CATSGQGGEKLFF.